This T cell receptor (beta chain) came from a study of a mutant IDH1 vaccine in newly diagnosed glioma. CDR3 length: 14 residues. Per the germline V gene, CDR1 is SGHDT and CDR2 is YYEEEE. V was clipped by 3 bases and J by 4 bases; unmatched bases: 3. Here immunoSEQ multiplex PCR was the method, and the copy in TCRdb shows in-frame clones only, minus some. This sample has roughly 84,000 clones, with roughly four fifths found just once. Described time point: baseline, week 1 (first vaccination visit). Treatment of the sample: pre-vaccination baseline after standard-of-care therapy. The clonotype comes from a man aged 35 to 55 with glioma. Some clones in this sample may be carry-over from other donors' samples. The sequences come from PBMCs, collected from a glioma patient treated with radiotherapy, temozolomide or both. The chain carries TRBV5-6 and TRBJ1-2; 10 bases map to TRBD1. The CDR3 nucleotides are TGTGCCAGCAGCTGGGACAGGGGCTCCTATGGCTACACCTTC. As protein: CASSWDRGSYGYTF.